These 21 T cell receptor beta chains came from one sample sequenced in a study of graft-versus-host responses after intestinal transplantation. Assay used: immunoSEQ multiplex PCR; TCRdb lists only in-frame clones, some missing. The profile shows 70,000 to 95,000 clones, over 80% of them singletons. The antigens of these receptors remain unknown. This material consisted of unstimulated CD8+ T cells sorted from spleen or lymph node cells, taken before transplant. The receptor set was obtained from a human donor who was the organ donor for an intestinal transplant.

This clone has a handful of counts. The chain carries TRBV6-5 and TRBJ1-2, with a weak D call TRBD1 (5 bases). V was trimmed by 2 bases and J by 4 bases, leaving 11 bases between them. Looked up from germline, CDR1 is MNHEY and CDR2 is SVGAGI. CDR3 length: 14 residues. CDR3 amino acids: CASSYTPGPYGYTF. CDR3 nucleotide sequence: TGTGCCAGCAGTTACACACCAGGGCCCTATGGCTACACCTTC.

The J gene is TRBJ2-7, the V gene TRBV14; TRBD2 aligns across 8 bases. The trim removed 4 bases at V and 6 bases at J, leaving 14 bases unmatched. The CDR3 loop spans 16 amino acids. Germline CDR1 reads SGHDN; CDR2 reads FVKESK. CDR3 DNA: TGTGCCAGCAGCCTGACTAGCGACCCAACCCCGGGCGAGCAGTACTTC. As protein: CASSLTSDPTPGEQYF.

The chain joins TRBV6-5 to TRBJ2-2, with 7 bases identical to TRBD1. The germline V gene has CDR1 MNHEY and CDR2 SVGAGI. This CDR3 comprises 15 residues. V lost 8 bases, J lost 3 bases, and 9 bases stayed unmatched. The CDR3 reads CASGWTGGDTGELFF. The DNA of the CDR3 is TGTGCCAGCGGCTGGACAGGTGGGGACACCGGGGAGCTGTTTTTT.

The chain links TRBV19 to TRBJ2-2; maybe TRBD1 (6 bases). The germline V gene encodes CDR1 LNHDA and CDR2 SQIVND (reference sequence). This CDR3 region has 18 residues. The V gene lost 6 bases and the J gene lost 4 bases, with 24 bases spanning the gap. CDR3 protein: CASSTHRWGRPGTGELFF. The CDR3 region has the DNA TGTGCCAGTAGCACACATCGGTGGGGGCGCCCGGGCACCGGGGAGCTGTTTTTT.

This chain links TRBV5-1 with TRBJ2-1, with 10 bases that match TRBD2. Germline values: CDR1 SGHRS, CDR2 YFSETQ. V lost 5 bases and J lost 9; bases outside the gene matches: 8. CDR3 length equals 14 residues. The DNA for the CDR3 is TGCGCCAGCAGTTTCGCTAGCGGGAGTGGTGAGCAGTTCTTC. Residues: CASSFASGSGEQFF.

This CDR3 reads CASSQDVGQGGQPQHF. CDR3 coding DNA: TGTGCCAGCAGCCAAGATGTGGGGCAGGGTGGTCAGCCCCAGCATTTT. V usage is TRBV4-2 and J usage is TRBJ1-5; D is possibly TRBD1 (5 bases). This CDR3 contains 16 residues. The germline V gene has CDR1 LGHNA and CDR2 YNFKEQ. The germline V and J ends were trimmed by 0 bases and 6 bases, with 15 bases remaining between them.

The J gene is TRBJ2-5, the V gene TRBV7-8; 14 bases line up with TRBD2. The V gene's germline CDR1 is SGHVS and CDR2 FQNEAQ. The CDR3 totals 18 residues. J was trimmed by 4 bases and V by 2 bases; bases with no gene match: 9. The CDR3 region has the DNA TGTGCCAGCAGCTTACCGGGACTAGCGGGGGCCAGGGGAGAGACCCAGTACTTC. Its translation: CASSLPGLAGARGETQYF.

V usage is TRBV27 and J usage is TRBJ2-3, with 12 bases matching TRBD2. J was trimmed by 3 bases and V by 5 bases; bases with no gene match: 9. Germline V gene lookup returns CDR1 MNHEY and CDR2 SMNVEV (reference sequence). This CDR3 is 17 amino acids long. CDR3 DNA sequence: TGTGCCAGCAGTGTTCTAGCGGGAGGGCCTGAGACAGATACGCAGTATTTT. It yields the protein CASSVLAGGPETDTQYF.

The rearrangement links TRBV28 to TRBJ2-1; weak D call: TRBD2 (6 bases). The CDR3 length is 15 residues. Looked up from germline, CDR1 is MDHEN and CDR2 is SYDVKM. The V end lost 1 base, the J end lost 4 bases, and 11 bases lay between the germline ends. CDR3 sequence (DNA): TGTGCCAGCAGTTTATTACTACGGGGGTACAATGAGCAGTTCTTC. It specifies CASSLLLRGYNEQFF.

The chain is built from TRBV18 and TRBJ1-2; no clear D gene. Trimming pared 3 bases from V and 2 bases from J, leaving 4 bases between. From germline, CDR1 is KGHSH and CDR2 LQKENI. CDR3 length: 12 amino acids. This chain's CDR3 is CASSPGNYGYTF. Written as DNA, the CDR3 is TGTGCCAGCTCACCGGGCAACTATGGCTACACCTTC.

This clone was detected only once. J is TRBJ1-1 and V is TRBV4-2, with a weak D call TRBD1 (6 bases). The CDR3 has 14 amino acids. V was shortened by 1 base and J by 6 bases, with 12 bases between the two germline ends. In germline, CDR1 is LGHNA, CDR2 YNFKEQ. This CDR3 is CASSQVPRGAEAFF. In DNA form, the CDR3 reads TGTGCCAGCAGCCAAGTCCCCAGGGGCGCTGAAGCTTTCTTT.

This clone was seen only once. The chain couples TRBV6-8 to TRBJ2-5, with D perhaps TRBD1 (5 bases). Trimming shortened V by 6 bases and J by 5 bases, and 22 bases separated the two germline ends. Germline V CDR1 and CDR2: MNHGY, SAAAGT. The CDR3 extends over 16 amino acids. CDR3 sequence reads: CASRPVQVLVYETQYF. CDR3 DNA: TGTGCCAGCAGACCCGTACAGGTTTTGGTCTACGAGACCCAGTACTTC.

The CDR3 region has the DNA TGTGCCAGCAGTACTAGGGCCGACGGAAACTATCACTCCTACGAGCAGTACTTC. Its translation is CASSTRADGNYHSYEQYF. The rearrangement uses TRBV28 and TRBJ2-7, with a tentative D call TRBD2 (5 bases). The CDR3 is 18 amino acids. V lost 5 bases and J 0 bases, leaving 23 bases between the germline ends. Per the germline V gene, CDR1 is MDHEN and CDR2 is SYDVKM.

The genes are TRBV29-1 and TRBJ2-5, with TRBD2 matching 11 bases. The germline V gene encodes CDR1 SQVTM and CDR2 ANQGSEA. The V segment lost 6 bases and the J segment 7 bases; nucleotides outside the gene matches: 4. There are 12 residues in the CDR3. The CDR3 protein is CSVEGTSGTQYF. The CDR3 DNA sequence: TGCAGCGTAGAGGGGACTAGCGGGACCCAGTACTTC.

V usage is TRBV6-1 and J usage is TRBJ2-1; 7 bases agree with TRBD2. V trimming: 3 bases; J trimming: 4 bases; junction bases outside the gene matches: 6. The germline V gene encodes CDR1 MNHNS and CDR2 SASEGT. This CDR3 is 15 amino acids long. The DNA for the CDR3 is TGTGCCAGCAGTGATTATCTAGCGGCTTACAATGAGCAGTTCTTC. It is translated as CASSDYLAAYNEQFF.

A few counts support this clone. CDR3 residues: CASSIGFNSPLHF. The CDR3 coding sequence is TGTGCCAGTAGTATCGGGTTTAACTCACCCCTCCACTTT. V usage is TRBV19 and J usage is TRBJ1-6, with no clear D. There are 13 residues in the CDR3. V shed 3 bases and J shed 10 bases, with 10 bases lying between them. Germline CDR1 LNHDA, CDR2 SQIVND (reference sequence).

The rearrangement links TRBV6-6 to TRBJ1-1; the match to TRBD1 covers 9 bases. V was clipped by 2 bases and J by 3 bases; unmatched bases: 7. The CDR3 covers 16 residues. The germline V gene encodes CDR1 MNHNY and CDR2 SVGAGI (reference sequence). CDR3 amino acids: CASSYPTGGFDTEAFF. The DNA of the CDR3 is TGTGCCAGCAGTTACCCGACAGGGGGGTTTGACACTGAAGCTTTCTTT.

The V call is TRBV9, the J call TRBJ2-1; D uncertain. This CDR3 comprises 11 residues. Germline V CDR1 and CDR2: SGDLS, YYNGEE. V lost 4 bases, J lost 5 bases, and 4 bases lay in between. The CDR3 DNA reads TGTGCCAGCAGCTTCAACAATGAGCAGTTCTTC. This sequence encodes CASSFNNEQFF.

A single count supports this clone. J is TRBJ2-7 and V is TRBV18; D is ambiguous. From germline, CDR1 is KGHSH and CDR2 LQKENI. This CDR3 contains 15 residues. V dropped 0 bases and J dropped 3 bases, with 12 bases sitting between them. CDR3 protein: CASSPPQASNYEQYF. The CDR3 DNA sequence: TGTGCCAGCTCACCACCGCAAGCGTCCAACTACGAGCAGTACTTC.

In the case of this clone: The sample has other DNA sequences that encode this CDR3 too. The chain combines TRBV27 with TRBJ2-2; the D gene is possibly TRBD1 (6 bases). Trimming took off 1 base at V and 7 bases at J, with 10 bases between the two ends. Germline CDR1 and CDR2: MNHEY and SMNVEV (reference sequence). The CDR3 has 14 residues. In DNA form, the CDR3 reads TGTGCCAGCAGTTTATTGGGGGCTGGCGGGGAGCTGTTTTTT. Protein: CASSLLGAGGELFF.

The rearrangement links TRBV11-2 to TRBJ2-7; 9 bases are a match to TRBD2. The V and J ends lost 1 base and 3 bases, in that order; junction bases with no gene match: 7. CDR1 is SGHAT, CDR2 FQNNGV, per germline. The CDR3 is 16 amino acids. In nucleotides, the CDR3 is TGTGCCAGCAGCTTAGTCCCTAGCGGGATTGTCTACGAGCAGTACTTC. Its protein product is CASSLVPSGIVYEQYF.